This T cell receptor beta chain emerged from a study of shared clonotypes between healthy human individuals (dated by TCRdb to 2019 to 2021). Background for the entire study: Two women and a few men aged 18 to 49 years were included in the cohort. Blood TCR repertoires of five healthy adults were deeply sequenced to estimate repertoire size and the extent of clonotype sharing between individuals. Different laboratories and diverse techniques were used to prepare libraries and sequence TCR repertoires, to increase sequencing depth and limit assay-specific biases. For each donor, CD4 naive and CD4 memory were each given three plates, CD8 naive was given two plates, and CD8 memory was given one plate. Each donor's leukapheresis produced roughly between about 0.9 and 9.5 billion PBMCs. The paper as a whole reports these results and caveats: Naive subsets generally had larger estimated clonotype richness than memory subsets did. Compared with non-shared clonotypes, clonotypes shared by all four sorted-subset donors had higher generation probabilities. The small number of donors limited the genetic and exposure-history diversity represented. Sampling was limited to blood, and TCR repertoires in tissue likely differ from TCR repertoires in blood. Pairwise subsampling indicated that sequencing depth was expected to affect the degree of clonotype sharing among donors. Rarefaction of sorted-subset datasets indicated incomplete sequencing despite the large sequencing depth. When a handful of donors were compared, the shared fraction of clonotypes was around 5.1% for naive CD4, about 4% for naive CD8, about 2.4% for memory CD4, and less than 0.45% for memory CD8.

The donors were healthy, HIV-negative adults who had no recently reported acute infections or vaccinations. All donors were Caucasian adults living in Nashville, Tennessee, USA. CD4+ T cells were enriched by magnetic negative selection, after which naive cells were positively selected on CD45RA and the negative fraction was taken as the memory subset. Blood was obtained by leukapheresis, after which PBMCs were separated by Ficoll-Histopaque density gradient centrifugation and cryopreserved in liquid nitrogen vapor phase. Analytical flow cytometry was used to check the purity and quantity of each magnetically sorted T cell population. Each sorted fraction had its genomic DNA isolated and then quantified by UV absorbance on a Nanodrop 2000c. The CDR3 contains 12 residues, cysteine and phenylalanine counted. The kept DNA is CDR3 alone, 36 bases in frame from the first base. CDR1 and CDR2 were assigned from the germline V gene as KGHSH and LQKENI. V is cut by 5 bases and J by 1 base, and the space between the germline ends is 5 bases.

On this clone: It has no known antigen specificity. It has no much larger one-base neighbor in the sample; base qualities were not kept.

Using the deep immunoSEQ assay, multiplex PCR amplified TCR CDR3 regions from genomic DNA. Extracted genomic DNA from each cell subset was spread evenly across all wells of several immunoSEQ 96-well plates, with each plate serving as a replicate. For sorted subsets, each replicate PCR was loaded with about 200 ng genomic DNA, equivalent to approximately 27,000 T cell genomes. Purified libraries were quantified with a Qubit 3.0 fluorometer, sized on a Bioanalyzer 2100, and re-quantified with the KAPA Library Quantification kit. A separate single-read 150-cycle Illumina NextSeq 550 flow cell was used to sequence each immunoSEQ 96-well plate. The original methods were these. Because the immunoSEQ output held only junctional sequences and lacked quality scores, the filtering could not match the filtering applied to full-length reads. Sequences were annotated with PyIR, a Python wrapper for IgBLAST v1.9, and V/J genes and CDR3 were assigned using IMGT germline references. Reads with weak V/J assignments (E-value above 1e-6), missing CDR3, stop codons, out-of-frame junctions, or ambiguous translated residues were removed. V3J clonotypes were defined as sequences sharing an identical inferred V gene, J gene, and CDR3 amino acid sequence. The percentage overlap between two repertoires was calculated by dividing the number of shared unique clonotypes by the size of the smaller repertoire. Richness of each repertoire was evaluated using RTK rarefaction, the Chao1 estimator, and Recon v2.1 estimates of unobserved clonotypes. Generation probabilities for all TCRbeta clonotypes obtained by the gDNA method from a few donors were computed using OLGA. Drawn from immuneACCESS, this table holds only the in-frame rearrangements with V and J called that TCRdb kept. Clones are partly lost; checked studies trace under half to an unresolved V gene and leave the rest unexplained. V and J calls and clone size are as listed in that table; D and trimming were resolved from the DNA. The sample has about 2.4 million clones on record, approximately 94% of them singletons. The ten largest clones take up roughly 0.14% of the sample.

The chain joins TRBV18 to TRBJ2-5; the D gene is not confidently resolved. Sequencing used naive CD4+ T cells sorted from blood. This specimen's cell subset or site label, interpreted: CD45RA+ positively selected. The receptor was isolated from a man younger than 35 in good health. CDR3 sequence: CASSYSQETQYF. The DNA sequence is as follows: TGTGCCAGCTCATACAGCCAAGAGACCCAGTACTTC.